At least ten counts were recorded for the clone carrying this T cell receptor beta chain. Its antigen is still unknown. This sample is part of a study of response to subunit inactivated influenza vaccine. Study-wide results and limits: New T cells are recruited in small numbers by each seasonal influenza vaccination, according to the authors' suggestion.

TCRdb called the RT-PCR reads again in MiXCR, with one record for every CDR3 protein. The repertoire consists of over 150,000 distinct CDR3 sequences, with about 11% occurring once and the leading ten covering under 15%. V was cut by 6 bases and J by 0 bases, with 18 bases left in between. The CDR3 contains 17 residues. The chain couples TRBV12-3 or TRBV12-4 to TRBJ2-1; TRBD1 is a possible D gene (7 bases). The clonotype was recovered from a man aged 50 to 60 who received an inactivated influenza vaccine. The material sequenced was non-naive T cells sorted from PBMCs, taken 40 to 50 days after vaccination. CDR3 sequence: CASSPGQWRGSYNEQFF. The CDR3 nucleotides read TGTGCCAGCAGCCCGGGACAGTGGAGGGGCTCCTACAATGAGCAGTTCTTC.